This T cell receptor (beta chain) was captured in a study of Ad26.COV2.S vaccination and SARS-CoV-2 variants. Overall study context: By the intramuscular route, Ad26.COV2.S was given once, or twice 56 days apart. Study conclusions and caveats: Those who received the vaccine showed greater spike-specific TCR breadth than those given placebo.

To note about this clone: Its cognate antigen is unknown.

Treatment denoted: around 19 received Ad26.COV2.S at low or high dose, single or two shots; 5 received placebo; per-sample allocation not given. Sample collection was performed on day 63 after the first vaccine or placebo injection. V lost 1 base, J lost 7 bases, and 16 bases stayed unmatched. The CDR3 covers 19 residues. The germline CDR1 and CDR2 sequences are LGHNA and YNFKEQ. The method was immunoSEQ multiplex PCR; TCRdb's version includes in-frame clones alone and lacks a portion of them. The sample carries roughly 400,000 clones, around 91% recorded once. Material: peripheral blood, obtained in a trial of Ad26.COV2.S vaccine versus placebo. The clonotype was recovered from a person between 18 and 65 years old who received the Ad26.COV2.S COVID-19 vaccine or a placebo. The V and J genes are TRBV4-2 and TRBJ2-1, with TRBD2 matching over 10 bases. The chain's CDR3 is CASSQGRELPSGSMNEQFF. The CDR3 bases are TGTGCCAGCAGCCAAGGGAGGGAGCTCCCTAGCGGGAGCATGAATGAGCAGTTCTTC.